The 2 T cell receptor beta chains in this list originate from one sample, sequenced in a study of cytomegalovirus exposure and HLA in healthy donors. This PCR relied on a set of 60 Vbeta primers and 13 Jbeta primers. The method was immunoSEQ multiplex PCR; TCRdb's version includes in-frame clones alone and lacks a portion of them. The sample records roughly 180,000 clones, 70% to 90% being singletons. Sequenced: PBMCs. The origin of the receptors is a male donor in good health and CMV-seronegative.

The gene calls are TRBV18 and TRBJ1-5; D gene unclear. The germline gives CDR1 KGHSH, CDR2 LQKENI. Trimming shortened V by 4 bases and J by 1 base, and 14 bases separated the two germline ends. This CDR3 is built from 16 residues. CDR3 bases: TGTGCCAGCTCACTAGGCGGGGTGAGGAGCAATCAGCCCCAGCATTTT. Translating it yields CASSLGGVRSNQPQHF.

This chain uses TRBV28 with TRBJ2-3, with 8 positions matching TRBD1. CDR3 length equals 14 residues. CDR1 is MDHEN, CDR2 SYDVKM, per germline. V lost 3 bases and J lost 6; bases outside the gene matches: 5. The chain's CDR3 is CASSLGQALDTQYF. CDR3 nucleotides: TGTGCCAGCAGTTTGGGACAGGCCCTTGATACGCAGTATTTT.